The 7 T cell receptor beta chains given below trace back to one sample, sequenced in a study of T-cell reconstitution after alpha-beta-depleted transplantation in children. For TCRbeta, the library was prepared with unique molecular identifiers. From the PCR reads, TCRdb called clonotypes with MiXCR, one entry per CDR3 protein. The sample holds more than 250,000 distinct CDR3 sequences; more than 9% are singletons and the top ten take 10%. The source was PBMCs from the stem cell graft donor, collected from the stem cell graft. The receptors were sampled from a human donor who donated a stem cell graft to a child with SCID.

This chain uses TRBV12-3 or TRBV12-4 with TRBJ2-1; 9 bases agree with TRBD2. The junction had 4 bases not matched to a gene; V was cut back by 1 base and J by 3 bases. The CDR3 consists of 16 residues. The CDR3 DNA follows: TGTGCCAGCAGTTTAGGTCCAGCGGGGGGCTACAATGAGCAGTTCTTC. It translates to CASSLGPAGGYNEQFF.

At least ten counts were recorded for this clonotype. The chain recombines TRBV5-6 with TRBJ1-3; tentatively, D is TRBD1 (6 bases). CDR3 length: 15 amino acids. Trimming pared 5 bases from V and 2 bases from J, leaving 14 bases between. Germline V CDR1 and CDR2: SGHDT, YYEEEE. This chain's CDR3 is CASSPRGMTGNTIYF. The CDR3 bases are TGTGCCAGCAGTCCAAGGGGGATGACTGGAAACACCATATATTTT.

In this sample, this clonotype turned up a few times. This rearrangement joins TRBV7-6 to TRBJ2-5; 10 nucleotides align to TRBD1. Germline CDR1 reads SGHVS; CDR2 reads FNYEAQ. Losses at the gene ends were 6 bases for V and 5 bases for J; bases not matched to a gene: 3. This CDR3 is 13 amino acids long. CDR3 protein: CASRTDRGETQYF. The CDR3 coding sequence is TGTGCCAGCAGGACGGACAGGGGGGAGACCCAGTACTTC.

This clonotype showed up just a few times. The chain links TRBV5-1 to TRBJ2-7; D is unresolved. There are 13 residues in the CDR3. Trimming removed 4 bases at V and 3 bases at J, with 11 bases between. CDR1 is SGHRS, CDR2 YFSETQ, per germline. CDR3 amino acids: CASSPTTIYEQYF. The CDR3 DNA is TGCGCCAGCAGCCCAACTACGATCTACGAGCAGTACTTC.

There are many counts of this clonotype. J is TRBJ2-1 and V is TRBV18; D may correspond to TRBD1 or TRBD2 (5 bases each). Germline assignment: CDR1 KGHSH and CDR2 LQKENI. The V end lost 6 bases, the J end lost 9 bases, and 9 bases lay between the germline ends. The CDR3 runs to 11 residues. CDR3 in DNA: TGTGCCAGCTCGTTGGGGGTTGAGCAGTTCTTC. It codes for CASSLGVEQFF.

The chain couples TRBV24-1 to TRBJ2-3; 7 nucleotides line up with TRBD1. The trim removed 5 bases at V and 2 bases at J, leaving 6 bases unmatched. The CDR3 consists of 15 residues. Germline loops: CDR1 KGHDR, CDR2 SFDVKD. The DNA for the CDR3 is TGTGCCACCAGTGCTGGGACAGCATCCACAGATACGCAGTATTTT. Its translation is CATSAGTASTDTQYF.

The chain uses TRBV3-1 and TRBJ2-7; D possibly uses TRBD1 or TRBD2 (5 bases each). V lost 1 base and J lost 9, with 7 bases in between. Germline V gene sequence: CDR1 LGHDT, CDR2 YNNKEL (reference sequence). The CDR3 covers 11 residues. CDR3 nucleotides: TGTGCCAGCAGCCAAGCCGGGACGCAGTACTTC. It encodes CASSQAGTQYF.